The entry below gives a single T cell receptor (beta chain) sequence along with its context. The method was immunoSEQ multiplex PCR; TCRdb's version includes in-frame clones alone and lacks a portion of them. The table lists about 310,000 clones, over 75% of them singletons, with 1% in the top ten. The ends lost 6 bases at V and 6 bases at J; junction bases unmatched: 6. The CDR3 extends over 14 amino acids. Germline V gives CDR1 LNHDA, CDR2 SQIVND (reference sequence). This record belongs to a study of blood T cell repertoires in COVID-19. The sample consisted of peripheral blood. The chain joins TRBV19 to TRBJ1-4; 8 bases map to TRBD1. The clonotype comes from a man in his fifties with active or convalescent COVID-19. CDR3 sequence reads: CASRKDREDEKLFF. The CDR3 DNA follows: TGTGCCAGTAGGAAGGACAGGGAGGATGAAAAACTGTTTTTT.